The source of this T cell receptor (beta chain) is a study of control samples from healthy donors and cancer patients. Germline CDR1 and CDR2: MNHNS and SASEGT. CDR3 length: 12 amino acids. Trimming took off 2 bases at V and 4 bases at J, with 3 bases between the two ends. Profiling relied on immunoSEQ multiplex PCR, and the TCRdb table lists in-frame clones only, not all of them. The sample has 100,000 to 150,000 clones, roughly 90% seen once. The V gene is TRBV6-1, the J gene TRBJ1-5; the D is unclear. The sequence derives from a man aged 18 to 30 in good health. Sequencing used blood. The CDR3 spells CASSERNQPQHF. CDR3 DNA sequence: TGTGCCAGCAGTGAACGTAATCAGCCCCAGCATTTT.